This is a list of T cell receptor beta chains from one sample in a study of blood T cell repertoires in COVID-19. Sequencing was performed with immunoSEQ multiplex PCR; in TCRdb, only in-frame clones are kept and a portion is missing. The table has 60,000 to 95,000 clones, more than 75% seen once. Sample: peripheral blood. These receptors originate from a human donor in a cohort sampled during active COVID-19. Each CDR3 is given without its conserved first and last residue.

v_call	j_call	cdr3_aa
TRBV5-1	TRBJ2-3	ASRQGTAITDTQY
TRBV7-9	TRBJ2-3	ASSLVRSDTQY
TRBV5-4	TRBJ1-2	ASSLVAGEGFYGYT
TRBV10-3	TRBJ1-3	AITSSGNTIY
TRBV6-5	TRBJ2-2	ASRTGVRTGELF
TRBV6-5	TRBJ2-7	ASSYLQQGSYEQY
TRBV5-5	TRBJ1-1	ASSSGTATNTEAF
TRBV5-6	TRBJ2-7	ASSLFGQGAHEQY
TRBV7-7	TRBJ2-5	ASSLIRTEQETQY
TRBV3-1/TRBV3-2	TRBJ2-7	ASSLGLAGGMSSYEQY
TRBV7-2	TRBJ2-5	ASREGTSGGGAQY
TRBV18	TRBJ2-1	ASSPPRVAGGTGEQF
TRBV6-2/TRBV6-3	TRBJ2-5	ASSTPRDRGGLTTQY
TRBV6-6	TRBJ2-7	ASSYQGEQY
TRBV19	TRBJ1-5	ASKRDKENQPQH
TRBV10-1	TRBJ2-2	ASSSGQSNTGELF
TRBV6-2/TRBV6-3	TRBJ2-2	ATSPGGFTGELF
TRBV30	TRBJ2-2	AWSPLAGSAGELF
TRBV4-2	TRBJ1-2	ASSQERSNYGYT
TRBV7-2	TRBJ1-5	ASSSDRAGQPQH
TRBV6-6	TRBJ2-7	ASREQGSHEQY
TRBV29-1	TRBJ1-1	SVVRQLNTEAF
TRBV6-5	TRBJ2-5	ATGQGLQETQY
TRBV19	TRBJ1-2	ASSIRNQGNRGYT
TRBV9	TRBJ2-1	ASSVVASGGVNEQF
TRBV2	TRBJ1-5	ASSQRQDSNQPQH
TRBV7-3	TRBJ1-1	ASSSGQGANTEAF
TRBV7-2	TRBJ2-1	ASSLRGSGGRTYNEQF
TRBV6-5	TRBJ1-3	ASTAGGSGNTIY
TRBV5-1	TRBJ1-1	ASSLQQGESEAF
TRBV11-2	TRBJ1-6	ASSTDSPSPLH
TRBV7-2	TRBJ2-7	ASRPAAAAYEQY
TRBV12-3/TRBV12-4	TRBJ2-3	ASRLGGEAQY
TRBV19	TRBJ2-1	ASSTGGTEQF
TRBV18	TRBJ1-1	ASSPIQGNTEAF
TRBV9	TRBJ2-1	ASSKGTVPYNEQF
TRBV7-6	TRBJ1-3	ASSSSGTLDGTIY